This TCR beta chain was documented in a study of a mutant IDH1 vaccine in newly diagnosed glioma. Study details: Of the patients given treatment, roughly 60% were male and about 40% were female, and a mean age of about 40 years was recorded.

Measured with immunoSEQ multiplex PCR; TCRdb has only the in-frame clones, and not every one. The repertoire holds around 84,000 clones, with about 81% as singletons. Trimming at V came to 5 bases and at J to 6 bases, leaving 11 bases not matched to a gene. Germline V gene data show CDR1 as LNHNV and CDR2 as YYDKDF (reference sequence). The CDR3 contains 16 residues. Time point in this sample: week 47, end of study. The vaccine gave 300 ug of a 20-mer mutant IDH1 peptide subcutaneously per dose. As concerns this clone: Its antigen is not identified.

The TCR comes from a middle-aged man with glioma. This chain connects TRBV15 to TRBJ2-7; TRBD1 aligns across 12 bases. Specimen: PBMCs, collected from a glioma patient whose treatment included an IDH1 peptide vaccine. This CDR3 reads CATSRSSGTGGSEQYF. The CDR3 DNA sequence: TGTGCCACCAGCCGCTCTTCCGGGACAGGGGGCAGCGAGCAGTACTTC.